This TCR beta chain originates from a study of Siglec-9 on CD8 T cells in melanoma. General study points: An effector memory CD8+ subset marked by Siglec-9 reportedly appeared to gather in melanoma.

With respect to this clone: The antigen remains unidentified.

With 4 bases clipped from V and 0 bases from J, the junction kept 2 bases outside the gene matches. The CDR3 has 17 amino acids. Germline V gene sequence: CDR1 MRHNA, CDR2 SNTAGT. The protocol was immunoSEQ multiplex PCR, while the TCRdb copy is restricted to in-frame clones and leaves out a portion. Of approximately 1,400 clones in the sample, 55% to 70% were seen once. This sequence originates from a human donor in good health. J is TRBJ2-6 and V is TRBV6-4; 11 nucleotides agree with TRBD1. The specimen was Siglec-9+ CD8+ T cells sorted from blood. CDR3 DNA sequence: TGTGCCAGCAGTGGCGGGACAGGGGGCTCTGGGGCCAACGTCCTGACTTTC. Residues: CASSGGTGGSGANVLTF.